The entry below describes one T cell receptor (beta chain). This CDR3 contains 14 residues. The V gene end was trimmed by 0 bases and the J gene end by 6 bases; junction bases not matched to a gene: 0. Per germline, CDR1 SNHLY and CDR2 FYNNEI. Input was 2 ug genomic DNA, or all available if less. Using immunoSEQ multiplex PCR, the repertoire was profiled, and TCRdb retains in-frame clones only, with some absent. The table lists 65,000 to 80,000 clones, over 75% of them singletons, with about 2.3% in the top ten. This record belongs to a study of glioma-infiltrating T cells after dendritic cell vaccination. For the study at large: The vaccine used monocyte-derived dendritic cells pulsed overnight with autologous tumor lysate.

Documented time point: after dendritic cell vaccination, including at tumor progression/relapse. The chain has TRBV2 and TRBJ2-2, with 8 bases fitting TRBD1. Sequenced here: blood, sampled after dendritic cell vaccination. This TCR came from a human donor with glioblastoma. This CDR3 is CASSEATGAGELFF. CDR3 DNA: TGTGCCAGCAGTGAAGCGACAGGGGCCGGGGAGCTGTTTTTT.